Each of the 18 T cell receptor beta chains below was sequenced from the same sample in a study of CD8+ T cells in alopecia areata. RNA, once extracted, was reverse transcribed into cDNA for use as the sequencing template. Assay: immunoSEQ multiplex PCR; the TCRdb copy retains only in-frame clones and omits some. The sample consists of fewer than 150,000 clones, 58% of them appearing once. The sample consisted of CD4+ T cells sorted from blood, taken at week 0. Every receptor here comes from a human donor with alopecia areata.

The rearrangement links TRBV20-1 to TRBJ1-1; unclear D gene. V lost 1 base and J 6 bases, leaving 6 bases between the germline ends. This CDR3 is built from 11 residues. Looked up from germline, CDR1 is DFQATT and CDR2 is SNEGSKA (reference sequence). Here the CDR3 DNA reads TGCAGTGCTAGAGTTAGGTCTGAAGCTTTCTTT. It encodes CSARVRSEAFF.

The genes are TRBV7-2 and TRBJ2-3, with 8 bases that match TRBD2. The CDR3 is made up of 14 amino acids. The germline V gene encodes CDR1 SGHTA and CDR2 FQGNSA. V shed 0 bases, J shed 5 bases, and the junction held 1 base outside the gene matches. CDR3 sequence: CASSLALAGDTQYF. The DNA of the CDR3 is TGTGCCAGCAGCTTAGCGCTAGCGGGAGATACGCAGTATTTT.

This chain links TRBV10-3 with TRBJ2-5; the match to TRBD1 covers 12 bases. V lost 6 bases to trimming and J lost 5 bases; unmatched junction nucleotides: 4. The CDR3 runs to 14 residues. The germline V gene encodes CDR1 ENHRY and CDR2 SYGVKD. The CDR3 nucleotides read TGTGCCATCAGGGGACAGGGGGCGCGGGAGACCCAGTACTTC. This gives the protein CAIRGQGARETQYF.

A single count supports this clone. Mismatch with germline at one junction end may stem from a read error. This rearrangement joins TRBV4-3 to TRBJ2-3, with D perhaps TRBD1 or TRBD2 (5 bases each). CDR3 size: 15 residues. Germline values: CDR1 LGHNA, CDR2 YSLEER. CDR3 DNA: TGCGCCAGCAGCCAAGACAGAGAGACTACAGGTACGCAGTATTTT. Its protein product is CASSQDRETTGTQYF.

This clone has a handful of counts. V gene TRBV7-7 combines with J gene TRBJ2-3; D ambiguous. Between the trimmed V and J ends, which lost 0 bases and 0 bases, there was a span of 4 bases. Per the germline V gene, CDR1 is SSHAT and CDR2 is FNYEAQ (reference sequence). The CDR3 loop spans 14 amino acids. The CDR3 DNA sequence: TGTGCCAGCAGCTTAGCGCCCAGCACAGATACGCAGTATTTT. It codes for CASSLAPSTDTQYF.

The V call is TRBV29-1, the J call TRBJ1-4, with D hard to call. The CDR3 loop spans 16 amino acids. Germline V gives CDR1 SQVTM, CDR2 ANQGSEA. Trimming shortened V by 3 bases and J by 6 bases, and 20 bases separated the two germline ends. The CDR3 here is CSVDFVLVRRDEKLFF. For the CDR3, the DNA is TGCAGCGTTGACTTTGTTCTGGTGCGCCGGGATGAAAAACTGTTTTTT.

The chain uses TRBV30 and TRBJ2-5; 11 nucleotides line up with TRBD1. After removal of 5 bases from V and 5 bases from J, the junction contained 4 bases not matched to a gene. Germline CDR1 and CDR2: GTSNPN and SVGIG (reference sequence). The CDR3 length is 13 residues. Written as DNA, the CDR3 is TGTGCCTGGGGGACAGGGGGACGGGAGACCCAGTACTTC. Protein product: CAWGTGGRETQYF.

The CDR3 protein is CASTTDRGNYNSPLHF. As DNA, the CDR3 is TGTGCCAGCACCACCGACAGGGGAAACTATAATTCACCCCTCCACTTT. The J gene is TRBJ1-6, the V gene TRBV21-1; TRBD1 is the table's D call and was not checked against the DNA. TRBV21-1 constitutes a pseudogene. The CDR3 spans 16 residues.

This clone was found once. CDR3 region: CASRPGSEGEQYF. In DNA form, the CDR3 reads TGCGCCAGCAGACCAGGGTCAGAAGGCGAGCAGTACTTC. The rearrangement uses TRBV5-1 and TRBJ2-7, with TRBD1 as a possible D gene (5 bases). V lost 5 bases, J lost 6 bases, and 15 bases lay in between. The CDR3 has 13 residues. Germline-derived CDR1 and CDR2 are SGHRS and YFSETQ.

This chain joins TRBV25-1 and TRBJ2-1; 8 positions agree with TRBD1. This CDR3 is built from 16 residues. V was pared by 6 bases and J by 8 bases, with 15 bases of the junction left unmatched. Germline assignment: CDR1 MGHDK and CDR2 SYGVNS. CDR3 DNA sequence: TGTGCCAGCAGGGGGGCCGGGACAGGCATATTGTATGAGCAGTTCTTC. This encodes CASRGAGTGILYEQFF.

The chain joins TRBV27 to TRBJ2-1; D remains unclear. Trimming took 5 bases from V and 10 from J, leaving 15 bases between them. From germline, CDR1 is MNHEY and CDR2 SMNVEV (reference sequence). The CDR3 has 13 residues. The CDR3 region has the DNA TGTGCCAGCAGTCATGACCCCGTGGGGGAGCAGTTCTTC. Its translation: CASSHDPVGEQFF.

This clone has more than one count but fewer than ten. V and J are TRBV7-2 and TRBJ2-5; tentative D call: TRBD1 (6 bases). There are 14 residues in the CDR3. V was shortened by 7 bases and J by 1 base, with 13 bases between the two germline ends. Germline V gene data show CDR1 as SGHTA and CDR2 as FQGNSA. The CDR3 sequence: CASKKGEAQETQYF. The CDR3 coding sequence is TGTGCCAGCAAAAAGGGGGAAGCCCAAGAGACCCAGTACTTC.

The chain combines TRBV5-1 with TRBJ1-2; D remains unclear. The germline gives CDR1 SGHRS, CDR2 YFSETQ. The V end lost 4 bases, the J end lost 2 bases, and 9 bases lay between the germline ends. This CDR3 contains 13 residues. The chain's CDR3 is CASSQPRNYGYTF. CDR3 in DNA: TGCGCCAGCAGCCAACCTCGGAACTATGGCTACACCTTC.

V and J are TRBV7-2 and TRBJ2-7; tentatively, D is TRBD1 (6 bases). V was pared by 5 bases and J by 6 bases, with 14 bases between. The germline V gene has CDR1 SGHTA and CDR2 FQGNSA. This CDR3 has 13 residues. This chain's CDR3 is CASSPQTGREQYF. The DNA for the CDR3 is TGTGCCAGCAGCCCCCAGACAGGCCGCGAGCAGTACTTC.

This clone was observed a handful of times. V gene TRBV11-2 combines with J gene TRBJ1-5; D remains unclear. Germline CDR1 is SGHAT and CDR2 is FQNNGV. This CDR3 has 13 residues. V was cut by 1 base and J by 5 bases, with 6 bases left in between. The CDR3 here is CASSLGPDQPQHF. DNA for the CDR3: TGTGCCAGCAGCTTAGGCCCCGATCAGCCCCAGCATTTT.

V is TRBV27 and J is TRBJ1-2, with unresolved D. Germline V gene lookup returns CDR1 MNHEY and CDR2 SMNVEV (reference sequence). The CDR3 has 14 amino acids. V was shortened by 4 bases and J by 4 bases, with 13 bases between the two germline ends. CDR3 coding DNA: TGTGCCAGCAGTTCCCCCATGCGGGGCTATGGCTACACCTTC. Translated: CASSSPMRGYGYTF.

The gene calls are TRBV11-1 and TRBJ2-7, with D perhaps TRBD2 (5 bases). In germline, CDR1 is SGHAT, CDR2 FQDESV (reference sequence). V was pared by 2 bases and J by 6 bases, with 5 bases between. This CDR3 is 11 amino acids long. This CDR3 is CASSLRGEQYF. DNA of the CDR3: TGTGCCAGCAGCTTACGGGGCGAGCAGTACTTC. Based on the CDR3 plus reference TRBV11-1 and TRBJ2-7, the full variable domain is EAEVAQSPRYKITEKSQAVAFWCDPISGHATLYWYRQILGQGPELLVQFQDESVVDDSQLPKDRFSAERLKGVDSTLKIQPAELGDSAMYLCASSLRGEQYFGPGTRLTVT.

CDR3 residues: CASSLALAGGTEAFF. The CDR3 DNA follows: TGTGCCAGCAGCTTGGCGTTGGCAGGGGGCACTGAAGCTTTCTTT. This rearrangement joins TRBV5-4 to TRBJ1-1; 7 bases match TRBD1. Germline CDR1 and CDR2: SGHNT and YYREEE (reference sequence). The CDR3 spans 15 residues. V dropped 0 bases and J dropped 4; count of bases not matched to a gene: 6.